The entry that follows covers one T cell receptor beta chain sequence. The record originates from a study of identical twins. The V gene's germline CDR1 is MGHRA and CDR2 YSYEKL. The CDR3 has 21 residues. After removal of 1 base from V and 11 bases from J, the junction contained 29 bases not matched to a gene. TCRdb reprocessed the 5' RACE reads via MiXCR and lists one record per CDR3 protein. In the table there are 1.5 million or so distinct CDR3 sequences, roughly 35% of which are singletons. The receptor was isolated from a newborn girl in good health. This chain connects TRBV4-1 to TRBJ2-5; 9 positions match TRBD2. Sequenced sample: cord blood. The CDR3 DNA is TGCGCCAGCAGCCAAGGAGGTATCCGGCTAGCGGGGATGAGCTCCTACAATGAGCAGTACTTC. Translating gives CASSQGGIRLAGMSSYNEQYF.